A single sample gave rise to the 28 T cell receptor beta chains below, sequenced in a study of T-cell reconstitution after alpha-beta-depleted transplantation in children. TCRbeta library preparation incorporated unique molecular identifiers. Each CDR3 protein gets one entry after TCRdb re-called the PCR reads with MiXCR. The sample has more than 90,000 distinct CDR3 sequences, 9% to 12% seen once; the top ten hold 30% to 35%. The sequenced sample was PBMCs, obtained before TCRalphabeta/CD19-depleted stem cell transplant. Every receptor here comes from a boy younger than 10 with acute lymphoblastic leukemia, due to receive a stem cell transplant.

This clonotype was picked up a small number of times. The chain joins TRBV7-9 to TRBJ2-3; 10 bases match TRBD1. Germline loops: CDR1 SEHNR, CDR2 FQNEAQ (reference sequence). There are 15 residues in the CDR3. V lost 6 bases to trimming and J lost 6 bases; unmatched junction nucleotides: 9. The CDR3, as DNA: TGTGCCAGCAGTCGAGGGGACAGGGGTTGGGATACGCAGTATTTT. Translated: CASSRGDRGWDTQYF.

Comment on this clonotype: Its ends do not fully match the called genes, so a read error is possible. The chain joins TRBV5-5 to TRBJ1-1; 7 bases agree with TRBD1. Germline lookup yields CDR1 SGHKS and CDR2 YYEKEE (reference sequence). The CDR3 spans 13 residues. As DNA, the CDR3 is TGTGCCAGCAGCTACCCCAGGGGGAATGAAGATTTCTTT. Protein product: CASSYPRGNEDFF.

V is TRBV7-8 and J is TRBJ1-1, with a possible D match to TRBD1 (5 bases). V shed 4 bases and J shed 0 bases, with 15 bases lying between them. Germline V gives CDR1 SGHVS, CDR2 FQNEAQ. The length of the CDR3 is 16 residues. The DNA of the CDR3 is TGTGCCAGCAGCTCTACAGGAAATCCGATGAACACTGAAGCTTTCTTT. Translated, it gives CASSSTGNPMNTEAFF.

This clonotype has more than one count but fewer than ten. The chain recombines TRBV5-1 with TRBJ2-1, with D maybe TRBD2 (5 bases). The V and J ends lost 4 bases and 5 bases respectively, with 13 bases between them. The germline V gene has CDR1 SGHRS and CDR2 YFSETQ. There are 14 residues in the CDR3. CDR3 nucleotide sequence: TGCGCCAGCAGCCCGGACTCTCTCAACAATGAGCAGTTCTTC. Encoded protein: CASSPDSLNNEQFF.

This clonotype was seen a few times. The V and J genes are TRBV29-1 and TRBJ2-7; D unresolved. Trimming left V 5 bases short and J 1 base short, with 9 bases between. The CDR3 totals 12 residues. Germline V gives CDR1 SQVTM, CDR2 ANQGSEA. The DNA for the CDR3 is TGCAGCGTTACGGGCGAGTCCTACGAGCAGTACTTC. Encoded protein: CSVTGESYEQYF.

This clonotype was found many times. The rearrangement uses TRBV6-1 and TRBJ2-3; TRBD2 matches at 10 bases. Per germline, CDR1 MNHNS and CDR2 SASEGT. V was pared by 4 bases and J by 2 bases, with 6 bases of the junction left unmatched. The CDR3 sequence is 16 residues long. The CDR3 coding sequence is TGTGCCAGCAGTGTGTCTAGCGGGAGTCCCACAGATACGCAGTATTTT. It yields the protein CASSVSSGSPTDTQYF.

This clonotype was observed many times. The chain is built from TRBV7-3 and TRBJ2-1, with 7 bases identical to TRBD2. The germline V gene encodes CDR1 SGHTA and CDR2 FQGTGA. Trimming cost V 5 bases and J 0 bases; bases outside gene matches: 10. The CDR3 spans 17 residues. Written as DNA, the CDR3 is TGTGCCAGCAGCATAAGCGGGACCAGGAGCTCCTACAATGAGCAGTTCTTC. Its protein is CASSISGTRSSYNEQFF. Variable domain in full (rest from reference TRBV7-3 and TRBJ2-1): GAGVSQTPSNKVTEKGKYVELRCDPISGHTALYWYRQSLGQGPEFLIYFQGTGAADDSGLPNDRFFAVRPEGSVSTLKIQRTERGDSAVYLCASSISGTRSSYNEQFFGPGTRLTVL.

The chain recombines TRBV5-5 with TRBJ1-1; 10 nucleotides agree with TRBD1. The CDR3 has 17 residues. Germline V lookup: CDR1 SGHKS, CDR2 YYEKEE (reference sequence). Trimming removed 1 base from V and 5 bases from J; junction bases left unmatched: 11. The CDR3 sequence: CASSLMGQGPLRTEAFF. As DNA, the CDR3 is TGTGCCAGCAGCTTGATGGGACAGGGGCCTCTGAGGACTGAAGCTTTCTTT.

This clonotype was recorded at least ten times. The V call is TRBV12-3 or TRBV12-4, the J call TRBJ2-2, with no clear D. The CDR3 has 13 residues. Trimming took 6 bases from V and 6 from J, leaving 11 bases between them. CDR3 coding DNA: TGTGCCAGCAGCCTAGGTCTGCCCGGGGAGCTGTTTTTT. Translating gives CASSLGLPGELFF.

This clonotype has just a few counts. The chain's CDR3 is CASKANGRARFRGEAFF. DNA for the CDR3: TGTGCCAGCAAAGCTAACGGCAGGGCAAGGTTTAGAGGTGAAGCTTTCTTT. The V gene is TRBV6-1, the J gene TRBJ1-1, with a tentative D call TRBD1 (5 bases). The V end was cut by 7 bases, the J end by 7 bases, with 28 bases between. Per germline, CDR1 MNHNS and CDR2 SASEGT. This CDR3 comprises 17 residues.

This clonotype was detected a few times. The CDR3 nucleotides are TGTGCCACCAGCAGAGGCCGACTAGCGGGAGGAGGATACGAGCAGTACTTC. This codes for CATSRGRLAGGGYEQYF. V and J are TRBV15 and TRBJ2-7; 13 nucleotides match TRBD2. The germline gives CDR1 LNHNV, CDR2 YYDKDF (reference sequence). Unmatched junction bases numbered 7, after V lost 1 base and J lost 4 bases. CDR3 size: 17 residues.

This clonotype has a handful of counts. Compared with germline, one end of the junction differs, possibly owing to a read error. The genes are TRBV20-1 and TRBJ2-7; TRBD1 matches at 9 bases. The CDR3 has 16 residues. Germline V lookup: CDR1 DFQATT, CDR2 SNEGSKA (reference sequence). CDR3 loop: CSAPPKRQGGLGEQYF. CDR3 in DNA: TGTAGCGCACCCCCTAAACGACAGGGGGGGCTGGGCGAGCAGTACTTC.

This clonotype has ten or more counts. The rearrangement uses TRBV20-1 and TRBJ2-7; TRBD1 matches 9 bases. V shed 6 bases and J 7 bases; nucleotides not matched to a gene: 13. This CDR3 region has 14 residues. Germline CDR1 and CDR2: DFQATT and SNEGSKA (reference sequence). CDR3 residues: CSAHRGTGSGEQYF. The CDR3 DNA follows: TGCAGTGCCCATCGGGGGACAGGGTCGGGGGAGCAGTACTTC.

This rearrangement joins TRBV7-2 to TRBJ1-6; weak D call: TRBD1 (5 bases). The V gene lost 1 base and the J gene lost 9 bases, with 13 bases spanning the gap. Germline V gene data show CDR1 as SGHTA and CDR2 as FQGNSA. This CDR3 is 15 amino acids long. CDR3 sequence (DNA): TGTGCCAGCAGCTTAGTTGGCCAGGGAAGTTCACCCCTCCACTTT. This translates into CASSLVGQGSSPLHF.

This chain uses TRBV2 with TRBJ1-5; no firm D call. Deletions cut 8 bases from V and 1 base from J, with 9 bases between. The CDR3 totals 13 residues. Germline V lookup: CDR1 SNHLY, CDR2 FYNNEI. CDR3 DNA: TGTGCCAGCGTATCGGAGAGCAATCAGCCCCAGCATTTT. Its translation: CASVSESNQPQHF.

Many counts were recorded for this clonotype. The chain employs TRBV20-1 and TRBJ2-4, with 8 bases fitting TRBD2. Germline loops: CDR1 DFQATT, CDR2 SNEGSKA (reference sequence). The CDR3 loop spans 16 amino acids. V lost 3 bases, J lost 1 base, and 8 bases stayed unmatched. CDR3 region: CSASPGGAGAKNIQYF. The CDR3 nucleotides read TGCAGTGCTAGCCCGGGGGGGGCGGGTGCCAAAAACATTCAGTACTTC.

In this sample, this clonotype turned up a few times. This chain joins TRBV10-3 and TRBJ2-3; D ambiguous. V was trimmed by 1 base and J by 0 bases, leaving 8 bases between them. From germline, CDR1 is ENHRY and CDR2 SYGVKD. The CDR3 extends over 15 amino acids. The CDR3 nucleotides are TGTGCCATCAGTGAGTGGCGGAGTAGCACAGATACGCAGTATTTT. It encodes CAISEWRSSTDTQYF.

This clonotype showed up many times. The chain employs TRBV12-3 or TRBV12-4 and TRBJ2-5; 9 nucleotides align to TRBD2. The CDR3 runs 17 residues. With 5 bases clipped from V and 0 bases from J, the junction kept 10 bases outside the gene matches. For the CDR3, the DNA is TGTGCCAGCAGTCCCTCCGCCGGGACTAGCCACCAAGAGACCCAGTACTTC. Translating it yields CASSPSAGTSHQETQYF.

This clonotype showed up many times. V usage is TRBV7-2 and J usage is TRBJ2-6; tentatively, D is TRBD1 (5 bases). Trimming cost V 2 bases and J 3 bases, with 5 bases left between them. From germline, CDR1 is SGHTA and CDR2 FQGNSA. This CDR3 comprises 14 residues. This CDR3 reads CASSLQGGANVLTF. The CDR3 DNA reads TGTGCCAGCAGCTTACAGGGTGGGGCCAACGTCCTGACTTTC.

The V and J genes are TRBV5-1 and TRBJ2-1; possible D gene TRBD2, 5 bases. This CDR3 spans 15 amino acids. Germline V lookup: CDR1 SGHRS, CDR2 YFSETQ. The germline V and J ends were trimmed by 1 base and 10 bases, with 18 bases remaining between them. The CDR3 bases are TGCGCCAGCAGCTTGAACCGGGGTGCTTTAGGCGAGCAGTTCTTC. It specifies CASSLNRGALGEQFF.

This clonotype was counted a single time. The V and J genes are TRBV6-1 and TRBJ1-6; D call uncertain. V was shortened by 7 bases and J by 2 bases, with 6 bases between the two germline ends. This CDR3 spans 13 amino acids. The germline CDR1 and CDR2 sequences are MNHNS and SASEGT. The chain's CDR3 is CASMGPYNSPLHF. The DNA of the CDR3 is TGTGCCAGCATGGGCCCCTATAATTCACCCCTCCACTTT.

This chain joins TRBV20-1 and TRBJ2-7; 9 nucleotides match TRBD1. J was trimmed by 3 bases and V by 6 bases; bases with no gene match: 6. Germline V gives CDR1 DFQATT, CDR2 SNEGSKA (reference sequence). The CDR3 has 13 amino acids. This chain's CDR3 is CSALGQGGYEQYF. The CDR3 bases are TGCAGTGCGCTGGGACAGGGCGGCTACGAGCAGTACTTC.

On this clonotype itself: The junction differs from germline at one of its ends, possibly a read error. DNA for the CDR3: TGTGCCTGCAGCCACAACAGGGGGCTAGCCGAGCAGTACTTC. Protein product: CACSHNRGLAEQYF. This chain joins TRBV3-1 and TRBJ2-7, with TRBD1 matching over 9 bases. Germline CDR1 and CDR2: LGHDT and YNNKEL (reference sequence). The CDR3 length is 14 residues.

The chain recombines TRBV20-1 with TRBJ2-3, with TRBD2 matching over 10 bases. In germline, CDR1 is DFQATT, CDR2 SNEGSKA (reference sequence). V was pared by 6 bases and J by 6 bases, with 9 bases of the junction left unmatched. The CDR3 totals 14 residues. The chain's CDR3 is CSASQREGRDTQYF. The DNA of the CDR3 is TGCAGTGCGAGTCAGCGGGAGGGCCGGGATACGCAGTATTTT.

This clonotype showed up many times. The rearrangement uses TRBV6-1 and TRBJ2-2; 13 bases fit TRBD2. Germline V lookup: CDR1 MNHNS, CDR2 SASEGT. This CDR3 has 16 amino acids. V lost 7 bases, J lost 3 bases, and 5 bases stayed unmatched. For the CDR3, the DNA is TGTGCCAGCACTCAGGGACTAGCGGGATACACCGGGGAGCTGTTTTTT. This sequence encodes CASTQGLAGYTGELFF.

A few counts support this clonotype. The chain joins TRBV12-3 or TRBV12-4 to TRBJ1-5, with D perhaps TRBD1 (6 bases). V lost 6 bases to trimming and J lost 6 bases, with 15 bases between them. The CDR3 loop spans 14 amino acids. The CDR3 sequence: CASSLQGLSQPQHF. CDR3 nucleotides: TGTGCCAGCAGCCTACAGGGACTAAGTCAGCCCCAGCATTTT.

This clonotype has ten or more counts. The chain links TRBV5-1 to TRBJ2-7, with D unresolved. CDR1 and CDR2 (germline): SGHRS, YFSETQ. V lost 0 bases and J 10 bases, leaving 11 bases between the germline ends. The CDR3 extends over 12 amino acids. In nucleotides, the CDR3 is TGCGCCAGCAGCTTGGTTTGGCCAGTACAGTACTTC. Protein sequence: CASSLVWPVQYF.

This clonotype was picked up many times. The chain carries TRBV5-1 and TRBJ1-6; 7 nucleotides align to TRBD1. V shed 5 bases, J shed 10 bases, and the junction held 9 bases outside the gene matches. The germline V gene encodes CDR1 SGHRS and CDR2 YFSETQ. The CDR3 runs 14 residues. CDR3 protein: CASSSGQDYSPLHF. In nucleotides, the CDR3 is TGCGCCAGCAGTTCCGGACAGGATTACTCACCCCTCCACTTT.